One sample yielded the 27 T cell receptor beta chains listed below, sequenced in a study of T cell clonotyping in hematopoietic cell transplantation. Method: immunoSEQ multiplex PCR; TCRdb's copy keeps in-frame clones and lacks some. The sample consists of 13,000 or so clones, 90% of them appearing once. The material sequenced was peripheral blood mononuclear cells. Receptor source: a man under 40 in good health. Some clones in this sample may be carry-over from other donors' samples.

The chain links TRBV25-1 to TRBJ1-2; the D gene is possibly TRBD1 (5 bases). V shed 3 bases and J shed 6 bases, with 11 bases lying between them. The germline V gene has CDR1 MGHDK and CDR2 SYGVNS. The CDR3 is 13 amino acids. In DNA, the CDR3 is TGTGCCAGCAGTGATGCGCGGGGCGATGGCTACACCTTC. This encodes CASSDARGDGYTF.

V and J are TRBV7-2 and TRBJ2-1, with TRBD1 matching 7 bases. The CDR3 is 15 residues long. Germline CDR1 reads SGHTA; CDR2 reads FQGNSA. The V gene end was trimmed by 5 bases and the J gene end by 0 bases; junction bases not matched to a gene: 4. The CDR3 coding sequence is TGTGCCAGCAGCCCTGACAGGGCCTCCTACAATGAGCAGTTCTTC. The encoded protein is CASSPDRASYNEQFF.

The chain couples TRBV19 to TRBJ1-2; D ambiguous. CDR1 is LNHDA and CDR2 is SQIVND in the germline V gene (reference sequence). The CDR3 sequence is 13 residues long. Trimming removed 6 bases from V and 2 bases from J, with 10 bases in between. The CDR3 is CASSLSRNYGYTF. As DNA, the CDR3 is TGTGCCAGTAGCCTTAGCAGGAACTATGGCTACACCTTC.

This chain uses TRBV5-1 with TRBJ2-1; 9 nucleotides align to TRBD1. The germline V gene has CDR1 SGHRS and CDR2 YFSETQ. This CDR3 comprises 14 residues. V dropped 6 bases and J dropped 2; count of bases not matched to a gene: 3. CDR3 protein: CASIRDRAYNEQFF. CDR3 nucleotides: TGCGCCAGCATCCGGGACAGGGCCTACAATGAGCAGTTCTTC.

V is TRBV5-1 and J is TRBJ1-1; D might be TRBD1 (6 bases). This CDR3 is 16 amino acids long. Trimming pared 1 base from V and 5 bases from J, leaving 18 bases between. Germline CDR1 and CDR2: SGHRS and YFSETQ. The CDR3 DNA follows: TGCGCCAGCAGCTTGCAGCTGGGGGCCCGCGGAACTGAAGCTTTCTTT. This codes for CASSLQLGARGTEAFF. Full variable domain (missing parts from reference TRBV5-1 and TRBJ1-1): KAGVTQTPRYLIKTRGQQVTLSCSPISGHRSVSWYQQTPGQGLQFLFEYFSETQRNKGNFPGRFSGRQFSNSRSEMNVSTLELGDSALYLCASSLQLGARGTEAFFGQGTRLTVV.

V is TRBV28 and J is TRBJ1-2; D remains ambiguous. CDR1 is MDHEN, CDR2 SYDVKM, per germline. The CDR3 length is 13 residues. The V gene lost 4 bases and the J gene lost 2 bases, with 8 bases spanning the gap. The CDR3 bases are TGTGCCAGCAGTTCTTCCCTGAACTATGGCTACACCTTC. Protein product: CASSSSLNYGYTF.

The genes are TRBV2 and TRBJ2-3; D possibly uses TRBD1 or TRBD2 (5 bases each). Looked up from germline, CDR1 is SNHLY and CDR2 is FYNNEI. The V end was cut by 3 bases, the J end by 0 bases, with 13 bases between. The CDR3 has 16 amino acids. In DNA form, the CDR3 reads TGTGCCAGCAGTGAGGGGGTCGGGTCCAGCACAGATACGCAGTATTTT. It translates to CASSEGVGSSTDTQYF.

The rearrangement joins TRBV4-1 to TRBJ2-5, with D perhaps matching TRBD2 (6 bases). The V end lost 4 bases, the J end lost 2 bases, and 11 bases lay between the germline ends. The CDR3 extends over 14 amino acids. Germline assignment: CDR1 MGHRA and CDR2 YSYEKL. CDR3 sequence (DNA): TGCGCCAGCAGCCCCGCGGGGCCTCAAGAGACCCAGTACTTC. Residues: CASSPAGPQETQYF.

Here the CDR3 reads CASSIGAGADTQYF. The CDR3 DNA follows: TGTGCCAGTAGTATAGGGGCAGGGGCAGATACGCAGTATTTT. This rearrangement joins TRBV19 to TRBJ2-3, with a tentative D call TRBD1 (6 bases). V lost 1 base and J lost 4, with 9 bases in between. The germline gives CDR1 LNHDA, CDR2 SQIVND (reference sequence). The CDR3 has 14 amino acids.

The chain joins TRBV30 to TRBJ1-2; a weak D match, TRBD1 (5 bases). The V gene lost 0 bases and the J gene lost 4 bases, with 9 bases spanning the gap. The CDR3 sequence is 13 residues long. CDR1 and CDR2 from the germline V gene are GTSNPN and SVGIG (reference sequence). CDR3 region: CAWSVGRGYGYTF. The DNA of the CDR3 is TGTGCCTGGAGTGTGGGTAGGGGCTATGGCTACACCTTC.

The chain employs TRBV14 and TRBJ2-1; D uncertain. Trimming pared 3 bases from V and 1 base from J, leaving 7 bases between. This CDR3 contains 14 residues. CDR1 is SGHDN, CDR2 FVKESK, per germline. The CDR3 region is CASSQSGSYNEQFF. DNA for the CDR3: TGTGCCAGCAGCCAGTCGGGTTCCTACAATGAGCAGTTCTTC.

Only a few counts were recorded for this clone. The chain couples TRBV9 to TRBJ2-3; tentative D call: TRBD2 (5 bases). V dropped 0 bases and J dropped 6 bases, with 14 bases sitting between them. Germline assignment: CDR1 SGDLS and CDR2 YYNGEE. The CDR3 contains 15 residues. CDR3 nucleotide sequence: TGTGCCAGCAGCGTAGCTATGGTGGACTCGGATACGCAGTATTTT. Translated: CASSVAMVDSDTQYF.

The sample holds one count of this clone. The J gene is TRBJ2-7, the V gene TRBV6-5; a possible D gene is TRBD1 (6 bases). Germline V gene sequence: CDR1 MNHEY, CDR2 SVGAGI. CDR3 length equals 15 residues. The V end lost 1 base, the J end lost 2 bases, and 12 bases lay between the germline ends. CDR3 region: CASSYLGRGPYEQYF. The CDR3 bases are TGTGCCAGCAGTTACTTGGGCAGGGGTCCCTACGAGCAGTACTTC.

The table lists this clone with a few counts. The chain combines TRBV9 with TRBJ2-5, with D maybe TRBD1 (5 bases). Germline CDR1 reads SGDLS; CDR2 reads YYNGEE. CDR3 length: 13 amino acids. V was clipped by 0 bases and J by 5 bases, with 8 bases between them. The CDR3 DNA reads TGTGCCAGCAGCGTAGCAGGGTCTGAGACCCAGTACTTC. This codes for CASSVAGSETQYF.

This chain links TRBV11-2 with TRBJ1-2; TRBD1 matches 7 bases. The CDR3 has 15 amino acids. V dropped 4 bases and J dropped 7; count of bases not matched to a gene: 12. Germline V gene lookup returns CDR1 SGHAT and CDR2 FQNNGV. CDR3 loop: CASSSPTQGVGGYTF. DNA of the CDR3: TGTGCCAGCAGCTCACCCACCCAGGGGGTGGGTGGCTACACCTTC.

The J gene is TRBJ2-1, the V gene TRBV5-4, with D possibly being TRBD2 (6 bases). The V gene's germline CDR1 is SGHNT and CDR2 YYREEE (reference sequence). The length of the CDR3 is 16 residues. Trimming cost V 0 bases and J 1 base, with 11 bases left between them. The CDR3 DNA reads TGTGCCAGCAGCTTGGGGATGGAGGGATCCTACAATGAGCAGTTCTTC. Translated: CASSLGMEGSYNEQFF. Drawing the rest from reference TRBV5-4 and TRBJ2-1, the complete variable domain is ETGVTQSPTHLIKTRGQQVTLRCSSQSGHNTVSWYQQALGQGPQFIFQYYREEENGRGNFPPRFSGLQFPNYSSELNVNALELDDSALYLCASSLGMEGSYNEQFFGPGTRLTVL.

The count of this clone is one. The chain links TRBV25-1 to TRBJ2-3, with D perhaps TRBD2 (6 bases). V was clipped by 6 bases and J by 0 bases, with 19 bases between them. Germline CDR1 MGHDK, CDR2 SYGVNS. The CDR3 covers 17 residues. The CDR3 DNA follows: TGTGCCAGCAGCTCCCCGGGGTTAGGGACTAGCACAGATACGCAGTATTTT. This sequence encodes CASSSPGLGTSTDTQYF. Full variable domain (missing parts from reference TRBV25-1 and TRBJ2-3): EADIYQTPRYLVIGTGKKITLECSQTMGHDKMYWYQQDPGMELHLIHYSYGVNSTEKGDLSSESTVSRIRTEHFPLTLESARPSHTSQYLCASSSPGLGTSTDTQYFGPGTRLTVL.

The chain couples TRBV5-1 to TRBJ2-1, with TRBD1 as a possible D gene (6 bases). The CDR3 covers 15 residues. V lost 5 bases to trimming and J lost 0 bases, with 12 bases between them. Germline CDR1 SGHRS, CDR2 YFSETQ. The CDR3 is CASRQGQSSYNEQFF. CDR3 DNA sequence: TGCGCCAGCAGACAGGGACAAAGCTCCTACAATGAGCAGTTCTTC.

This chain connects TRBV30 to TRBJ1-2; D possibly corresponds to TRBD1 (5 bases). Trimming removed 5 bases from V and 9 bases from J, with 16 bases in between. The V gene's germline CDR1 is GTSNPN and CDR2 SVGIG (reference sequence). The CDR3 runs 12 residues. CDR3 loop: CAWSGGYGSYTF. DNA of the CDR3: TGTGCCTGGTCCGGGGGGTATGGAAGCTACACCTTC.

This rearrangement joins TRBV29-1 to TRBJ2-7, with TRBD1 matching 12 bases. Trimming at V came to 7 bases and at J to 2 bases, leaving 3 bases not matched to a gene. CDR3 size: 13 residues. Germline V gene sequence: CDR1 SQVTM, CDR2 ANQGSEA. The CDR3 DNA reads as TGCAGCGCTGGGACAGGGGGCACCTACGAGCAGTACTTC. Its protein is CSAGTGGTYEQYF.

The chain employs TRBV28 and TRBJ2-7; no clear D gene. The length of the CDR3 is 10 residues. The V gene lost 6 bases and the J gene lost 5 bases, with 5 bases spanning the gap. Germline CDR1 reads MDHEN; CDR2 reads SYDVKM. The CDR3 coding sequence is TGTGCCAGCAGCGTGGACGAGCAGTACTTC. It specifies CASSVDEQYF.

V gene TRBV5-1 combines with J gene TRBJ2-5, with D hard to call. V was cut by 0 bases and J by 5 bases, with 14 bases left in between. CDR1 and CDR2 from the germline V gene are SGHRS and YFSETQ. This CDR3 spans 15 amino acids. The CDR3 sequence is CASSLGTIVSETQYF. The CDR3 coding sequence is TGCGCCAGCAGCTTGGGTACTATTGTGTCGGAGACCCAGTACTTC.

The chain combines TRBV27 with TRBJ2-7; D gene unclear. From germline, CDR1 is MNHEY and CDR2 SMNVEV (reference sequence). The CDR3 runs 11 residues. The germline V and J ends were trimmed by 7 bases and 5 bases, with 9 bases remaining between them. The CDR3 here is CASTRGHEQYF. CDR3 DNA sequence: TGTGCCAGCACCCGAGGACACGAGCAGTACTTC.

This chain links TRBV5-1 with TRBJ2-2; D is possibly TRBD2 (7 bases). V dropped 4 bases and J dropped 6 bases, with 19 bases sitting between them. Germline V gene data show CDR1 as SGHRS and CDR2 as YFSETQ. This CDR3 contains 16 residues. CDR3 amino acids: CASSLLPGGEAGELFF. CDR3 DNA: TGCGCCAGCAGCCTCCTCCCGGGGGGCGAGGCCGGGGAGCTGTTTTTT.

The rearrangement links TRBV6-5 to TRBJ1-2; D is possibly TRBD1 (5 bases). Trimming left V 8 bases short and J 7 bases short, with 14 bases between. Per germline, CDR1 MNHEY and CDR2 SVGAGI. The CDR3 is made up of 12 amino acids. CDR3 sequence reads: CASLRTGGGYTF. DNA for the CDR3: TGTGCCAGCCTCCGCACCGGGGGTGGCTACACCTTC.

The genes are TRBV10-3 and TRBJ2-3; TRBD2 aligns across 10 bases. The CDR3 is 18 amino acids. The germline CDR1 and CDR2 sequences are ENHRY and SYGVKD. Trimming removed 3 bases from V and 0 bases from J; junction bases left unmatched: 9. CDR3 DNA: TGTGCCATCAGTGAAAGGCTAGCGGGAGAGAAGAGCACAGATACGCAGTATTTT. This translates into CAISERLAGEKSTDTQYF.

The chain combines TRBV9 with TRBJ2-7, with 10 nucleotides matching TRBD2. This CDR3 has 16 amino acids. V was clipped by 2 bases and J by 0 bases; unmatched bases: 5. The germline gives CDR1 SGDLS, CDR2 YYNGEE. The CDR3 loop is CASSVQAGGSSYEQYF. The CDR3, as DNA: TGTGCCAGCAGCGTCCAAGCGGGAGGGAGCTCCTACGAGCAGTACTTC.